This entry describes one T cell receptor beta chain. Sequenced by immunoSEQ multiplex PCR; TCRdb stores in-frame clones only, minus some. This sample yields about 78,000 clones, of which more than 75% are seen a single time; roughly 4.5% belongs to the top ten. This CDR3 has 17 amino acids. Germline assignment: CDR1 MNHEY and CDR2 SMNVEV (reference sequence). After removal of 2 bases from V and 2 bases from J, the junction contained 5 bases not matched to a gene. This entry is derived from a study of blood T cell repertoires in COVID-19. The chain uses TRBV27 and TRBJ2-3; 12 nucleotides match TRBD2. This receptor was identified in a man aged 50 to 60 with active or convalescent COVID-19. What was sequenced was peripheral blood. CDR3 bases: TGTGCCAGCAGTTTAGGGCTAGCGGGGGGGCACACAGATACGCAGTATTTT. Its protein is CASSLGLAGGHTDTQYF.